The T cell receptor beta chain described here comes from a study of STAT5B mutations in CD4+ large granular lymphocyte leukemia. Study-wide results and caveats: 25% of private leukemic clonotypes occurred rarely in other patients' non-leukemic repertoires. CD4-sorted patient repertoires seemed more clonal than healthy CD4+ repertoires. 8/27 top patient clones versus 2/35 control clones were TRBV06-family.

On this clone itself: Its antigen is not known.

Assay used: immunoSEQ multiplex PCR; TCRdb lists only in-frame clones, some missing. Among about 32,000 clones listed, approximately 80% were seen once. CDR1 is MDHEN and CDR2 is SYDVKM in the germline V gene. J gave up 13 bases and V 4 bases, and 16 bases lay outside the gene matches. CDR3 length: 16 amino acids. The specimen was CD4+ T cells from blood buffy coats. The rearrangement links TRBV28 to TRBJ1-4, with 9 bases that match TRBD1. This clonotype originated in a human donor in good health. The CDR3 is CASSSLSGTGPLLLFF. The CDR3 DNA sequence: TGTGCCAGCAGTTCCCTCTCCGGGACAGGGCCTCTCTTACTGTTTTTT.